The clone carrying this TCR beta chain was picked up one time. The antigen is not known. Germline CDR1 SGHTA, CDR2 FQGNSA. The CDR3 extends over 16 amino acids. With a J-beta primer mix and a sample-barcoded 5' primer, a second PCR ran 7 to 11 cycles. Through a template-switch adaptor with 12 random nucleotides, each cDNA molecule received a tag. TCRdb analysed the 5' RACE reads with MiXCR anew, one entry per CDR3 protein. This repertoire shows around 1.5 million distinct CDR3 sequences, approximately 59% found once; its top ten account for under 8.5%. This record belongs to a study of blood T cells in healthy people across ages. Study-level findings and limits: Aged donors had fewer naive CD4+ cells and lower diversity than long-lived donors. The recorded TCR beta diversity per million T cells decreased in a roughly linear manner with age. Researchers report that TCR beta diversity correlated strongly with naive T cell percentage.

The V and J genes are TRBV7-2 and TRBJ2-5; 10 nucleotides match TRBD1. The J call may be wrong; the DNA end is better matched by TRBJ2-7. The sequence derives from a man younger than 35 in good health. The specimen sequenced was blood. CDR3 DNA sequence: TGTGCCAGCAGCTTATGGCTGACAGGGGGCTGGTACGAGCAGTACTTC. This sequence encodes CASSLWLTGGWYEQYF.